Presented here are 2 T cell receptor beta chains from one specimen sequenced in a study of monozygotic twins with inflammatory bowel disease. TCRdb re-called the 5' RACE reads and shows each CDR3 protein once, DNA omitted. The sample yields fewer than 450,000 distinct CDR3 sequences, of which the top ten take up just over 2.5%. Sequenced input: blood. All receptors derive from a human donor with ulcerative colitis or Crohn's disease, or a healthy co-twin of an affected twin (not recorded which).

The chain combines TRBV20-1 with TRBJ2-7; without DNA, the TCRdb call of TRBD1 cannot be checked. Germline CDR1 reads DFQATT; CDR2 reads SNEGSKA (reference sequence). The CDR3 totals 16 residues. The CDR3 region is CSARERLRGFSYEQYF.

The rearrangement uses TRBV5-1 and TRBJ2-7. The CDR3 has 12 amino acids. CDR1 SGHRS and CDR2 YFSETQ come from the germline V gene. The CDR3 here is CASSSPTYEQYF.